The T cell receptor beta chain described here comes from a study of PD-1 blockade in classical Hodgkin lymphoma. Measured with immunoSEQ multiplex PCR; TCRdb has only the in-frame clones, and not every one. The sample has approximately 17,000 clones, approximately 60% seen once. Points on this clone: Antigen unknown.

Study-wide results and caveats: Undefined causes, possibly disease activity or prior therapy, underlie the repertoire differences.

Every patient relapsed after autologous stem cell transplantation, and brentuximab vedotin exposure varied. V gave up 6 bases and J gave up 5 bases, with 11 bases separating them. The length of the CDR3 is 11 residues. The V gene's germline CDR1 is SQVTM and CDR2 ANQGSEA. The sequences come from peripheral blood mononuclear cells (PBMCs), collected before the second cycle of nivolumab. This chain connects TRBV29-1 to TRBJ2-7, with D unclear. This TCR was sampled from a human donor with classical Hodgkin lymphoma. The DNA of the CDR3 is TGCAGCGTACTATCCGGAGACGAGCAGTACTTC. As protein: CSVLSGDEQYF.